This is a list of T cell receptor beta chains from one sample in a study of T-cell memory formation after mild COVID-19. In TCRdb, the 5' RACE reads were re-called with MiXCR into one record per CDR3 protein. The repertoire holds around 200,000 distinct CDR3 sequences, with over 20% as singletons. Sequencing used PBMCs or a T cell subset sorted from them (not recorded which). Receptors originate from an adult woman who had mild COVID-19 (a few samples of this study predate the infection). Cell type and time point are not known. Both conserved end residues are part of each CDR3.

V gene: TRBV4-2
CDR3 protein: CASSYADRAQETQYF

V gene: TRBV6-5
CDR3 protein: CASSPLLAGARETQYF

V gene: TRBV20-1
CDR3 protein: CSAIDGTPHNEQFF

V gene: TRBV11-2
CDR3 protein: CASSPTGDYEQYF

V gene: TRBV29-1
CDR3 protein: CSVSGLGREQYF

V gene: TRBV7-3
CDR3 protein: CASSLRLGLADEQFF

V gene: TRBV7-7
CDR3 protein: CASSPSWGTEAFF

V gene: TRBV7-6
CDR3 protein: CASRGGELDTEAFF

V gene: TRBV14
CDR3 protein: CASSQDRSRGLAGADTQYF

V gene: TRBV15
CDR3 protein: CATRDTVTDTQYF

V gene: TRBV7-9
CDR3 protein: CASTPGTAKDTQYF

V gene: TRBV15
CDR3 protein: CATSRDYADIQQFF

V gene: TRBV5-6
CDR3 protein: CASNLVDGTSWGNEQFF

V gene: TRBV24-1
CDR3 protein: CATEQGNTGELFF

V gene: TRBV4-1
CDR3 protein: CASSPAGDGPEAFF

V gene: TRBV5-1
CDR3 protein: CASAGGMNTEAFF

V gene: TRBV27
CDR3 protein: CASSFPTPRGVAKNIQYF

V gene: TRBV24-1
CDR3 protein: CATSDWTGKDGYTF

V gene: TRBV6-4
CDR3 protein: CASSEDGAGANVLTF

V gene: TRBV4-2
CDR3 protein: CASSQVTPGLVGYEQYF

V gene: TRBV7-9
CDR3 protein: CASSLFLGMNTEAFF

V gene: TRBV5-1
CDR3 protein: CASSLVERESTDTQYF

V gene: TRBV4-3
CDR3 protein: CASSQVVRVEPDTTDTQYF

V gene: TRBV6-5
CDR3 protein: CASSLFRAGGPSNEQFF

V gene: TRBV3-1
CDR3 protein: CASSQQRPTAGTGNYGYTF

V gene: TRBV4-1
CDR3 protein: CASSRTSATEQFF

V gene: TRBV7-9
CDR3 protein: CASSLVPREQFF

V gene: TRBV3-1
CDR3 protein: CASSPLAGGLDTQYF

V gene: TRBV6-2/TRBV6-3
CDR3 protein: CASSSPGLAVTDTQYF

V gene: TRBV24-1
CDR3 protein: CATSDQSNTGELFF

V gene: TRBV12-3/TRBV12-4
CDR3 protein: CASSLEGGAMRTQYF

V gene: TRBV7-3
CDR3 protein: CASSPRVPSYNEQFF

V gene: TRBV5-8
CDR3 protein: CASSLIGLGTGELFF

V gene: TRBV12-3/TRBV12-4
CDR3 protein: CASSLGPGGLNQPQHF

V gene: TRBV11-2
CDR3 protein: CASSLYGTGEAFF

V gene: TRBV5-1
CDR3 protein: CASSFPPYRGTETQYF

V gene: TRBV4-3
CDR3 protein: CASSITSGRYNEQFF

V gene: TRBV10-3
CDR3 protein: CAISDQAVANYGYTF

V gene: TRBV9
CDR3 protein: CASSVGGSGAYNEQFF

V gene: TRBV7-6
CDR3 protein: CASSLGRGGSYNEQFF

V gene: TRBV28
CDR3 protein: CASSFPRRVASGRSQETQYF

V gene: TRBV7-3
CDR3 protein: CASSLGREEGNTEAFF

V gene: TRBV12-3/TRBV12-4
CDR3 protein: CAAQGLNTGELFF

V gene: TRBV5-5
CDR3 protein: CASSLMVAGQPQHF

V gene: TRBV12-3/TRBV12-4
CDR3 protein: CASSLLAGGPDEQFF

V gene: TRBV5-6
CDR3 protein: CASSLRLTGYEQYF

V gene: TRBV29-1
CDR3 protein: CSVETDSLNTEAFF

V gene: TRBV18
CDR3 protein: CASSPLWGRRDNSPLHF

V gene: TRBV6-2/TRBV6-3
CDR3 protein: CASSYLGWGYHSTGANVLTF

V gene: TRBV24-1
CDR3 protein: CATSDPTAGGTYNEQFF

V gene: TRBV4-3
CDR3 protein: CASSQDFGETQYF

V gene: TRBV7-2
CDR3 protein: CASSSLAGGPYNEQFF

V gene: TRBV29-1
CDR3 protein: CSVRSRLGGGTEAFF

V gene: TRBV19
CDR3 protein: CASSIRGLSSYEQYF

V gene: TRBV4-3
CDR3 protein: CASGPLGQGGNEQFF